These T cell receptor beta chains were read from a single sample in a study of OX40 agonist ivuxolimab in advanced cancers. Data came from immunoSEQ multiplex PCR; TCRdb stores just in-frame clones and leaves some out. Here the sample spans 98,000 or so clones, approximately 86% being singletons. Material: CD4+ or CD8+ T cells sorted from blood, obtained in a trial of the OX40 agonist ivuxolimab. These receptors were collected from an adult with an advanced solid tumor such as melanoma, head and neck, liver or kidney cancer. The CDR3 runs from the conserved cysteine through the conserved F or W. A D gene is named only where the DNA matches it firmly. Clone sizes are given selectively: once, few, many, or a class where the clone is expanded.

TRBJ2-6	.	TRBV6-5	13	.	TGTGCCAGCAGCCCAGGGGGGGCCAACGTCCTGACTTTC	CASSPGGANVLTF
TRBJ1-4	TRBD1	TRBV7-9	14	.	TGTGCCAGCAGCTTAACAGGGGGCGTTGAAAAACTGTTTTTT	CASSLTGGVEKLFF
TRBJ1-1	TRBD1	TRBV28	12	.	TGTGCCAGCAGTAGGGACAGCACTGAAGCTTTCTTT	CASSRDSTEAFF
TRBJ2-1	TRBD2	TRBV6-4	14	.	TGTGCCAGCAGAGGTAGCGGGAGTTCTGGTGAGCAGTTCTTC	CASRGSGSSGEQFF
TRBJ2-5	TRBD2	TRBV13	14	.	TGTGCCAGCAGAGGTTCGGGGGGAGCGGAGACCCAGTACTTC	CASRGSGGAETQYF
TRBJ1-1	.	TRBV11-1	16	.	TGTGCCAGCAGCTCCTCCCTAGGGGGGGGGAACACTGAAGCTTTCTTT	CASSSSLGGGNTEAFF
TRBJ2-3	.	TRBV18	15	once	TGTGCCAGCTCTCCTTTAGGCCAGGAGGCAGATACGCAGTATTTT	CASSPLGQEADTQYF
TRBJ2-1	TRBD2	TRBV9	15	.	TGTGCCAGCAGCCCCAGCGGGAGGGAATACAATGAGCAGTTCTTC	CASSPSGREYNEQFF
TRBJ1-2	.	TRBV6-4	18	.	TGTGCCAGCAGTGTTGTGGGGGACGCCCCACTAAAGTACTATGGCTACACCTTC	CASSVVGDAPLKYYGYTF
TRBJ1-2	.	TRBV18	19	once	TGTGCCAGCTCACCTCTTATTCCTCGGACAGTTACCGCTAACTATGGCTACACCTTC	CASSPLIPRTVTANYGYTF
TRBJ2-5	.	TRBV6-5	13	.	TGTGCCAGCGCCAGCCCCGCACCCGGGACCCAGTACTTC	CASASPAPGTQYF
TRBJ1-5	.	TRBV27	15	.	TGTGCCAGCAGTCCACACCGACAGGCCGTTCAGCCCCAGCATTTT	CASSPHRQAVQPQHF
TRBJ1-2	.	TRBV4-3	16	.	TGCGCCAGCAGCCAAGAGACCGGCAGGCTAAACTATGGCTACACCTTC	CASSQETGRLNYGYTF
TRBJ2-1	.	TRBV5-1	15	.	TGCGCCAGCAGCTTGGCTTCCGAGGGGCTGGATGAGCAGTTCTTC	CASSLASEGLDEQFF
TRBJ1-3	.	TRBV28	16	.	TGTGCCAGCAGTCGTCACTCCCCGACCTCTGGAAACACCATATATTTT	CASSRHSPTSGNTIYF
TRBJ1-2	.	TRBV7-9	14	.	TGTGCCAGCAGGAGGGGCTTCGGGGATTATGGCTACACCTTC	CASRRGFGDYGYTF
TRBJ2-1	TRBD1	TRBV9	16	.	TGTGCCAGCAGCGTACTAGGGGACAGGGAATACAATGAGCAGTTCTTC	CASSVLGDREYNEQFF
TRBJ2-3	.	TRBV5-1	14	.	TGCGCCAGCAGCTCAATGGGGGGAACAGATACGCAGTATTTT	CASSSMGGTDTQYF
TRBJ2-1	.	TRBV4-3	13	.	TGCGCCAGCAGCCCGACAGCTATAGGTGAGCAGTTCTTC	CASSPTAIGEQFF
TRBJ1-1	.	TRBV9	13	.	TGTGCCAGCAGCGTAGACCTAGGCACTGAAGCTTTCTTT	CASSVDLGTEAFF
TRBJ1-1	.	TRBV7-8	14	.	TGTGCCAGCAGCTTAGTTGGAGAGAACACTGAAGCTTTCTTT	CASSLVGENTEAFF
TRBJ2-1	TRBD2	TRBV5-1	13	.	TGCGCCAGCAGCCTAACTAGCGGACCGGAGCAGTTCTTC	CASSLTSGPEQFF
TRBJ1-1	.	TRBV10-3	12	.	TGTGCCATCAGTGAGAACAAAGATAAAGCTTTCTTT	CAISENKDKAFF
TRBJ1-1	.	TRBV11-2	15	.	TGTGCCAGCAGCCCCCTTGGGGAGCTGAACACTGAAGCTTTCTTT	CASSPLGELNTEAFF
TRBJ2-1	.	TRBV7-8	17	.	TGTGCCAGCAGCCCCAGGGTGGGGGACCAATCCTACAATGAGCAGTTCTTC	CASSPRVGDQSYNEQFF
TRBJ2-6	TRBD2	TRBV19	18	.	TGTGCCAGTACCAGAGGACTAGGCGCGTCCGCTGGGGCCAACGTCCTGACTTTC	CASTRGLGASAGANVLTF
TRBJ1-4	.	TRBV28	17	few	TGTGCCAGCAGTTCCCCGAGGGGTCCAGGCGTTCGGGAAAAACTGTTTTTT	CASSSPRGPGVREKLFF
TRBJ2-1	TRBD2	TRBV2	15	.	TGTGCCAGCAGTGAGGGACTAGCGGGAGGGAATGAGCAGTTCTTC	CASSEGLAGGNEQFF
TRBJ2-6	.	TRBV4-3	17	once	TGCGCCAGCAGCCAAGATCCCGGGGGATCTGGGGCCAACGTCCTGACTTTC	CASSQDPGGSGANVLTF
TRBJ1-3	.	TRBV9	13	once	TGTGCCAGCAGCGTAGCATCCGGAAACACCATATATTTT	CASSVASGNTIYF
TRBJ2-1	.	TRBV7-3	14	.	TGTGCCAGCAGCTTAGGTGGGCGGCACAATGAGCAGTTCTTC	CASSLGGRHNEQFF
TRBJ1-5	.	TRBV28	14	.	TGTGCCACTCGAGCGGGGGGGACTTGGCAGCCCCAGCATTTT	CATRAGGTWQPQHF
TRBJ2-6	.	TRBV4-3	15	.	TGCGCCAGCAGCCACACAGGGTACGGGGCCAACGTCCTGACTTTC	CASSHTGYGANVLTF
TRBJ2-5	.	TRBV7-9	13	.	TGTGCCAGCAGCTTAATAGGGCAAGAGACCCAGTACTTC	CASSLIGQETQYF
TRBJ1-1	.	TRBV11-2	14	.	TGTGCCAGCAGCTTAAGGATCACGAACACTGAAGCTTTCTTT	CASSLRITNTEAFF
TRBJ2-1	TRBD2	TRBV2	16	once	TGTGCCAGCAGTGAGTTCGGTAGCGGGGCCGGGGTCGAGCAGTTCTTC	CASSEFGSGAGVEQFF
TRBJ1-2	TRBD1	TRBV18	12	.	TGTGCCAGCTCACCAGACAGGGACGGCTACACCTTC	CASSPDRDGYTF
TRBJ2-1	.	TRBV7-2	15	.	TGTGCCAGCAGCCGTCTGTCCGGCTCCTACAATGAGCAGTTCTTC	CASSRLSGSYNEQFF
TRBJ2-2	TRBD2	TRBV30	17	.	TGTGCCTGGAGTGCTGCCCGGAGCGGGATTAACACCGGGGAGCTGTTTTTT	CAWSAARSGINTGELFF
TRBJ2-2	TRBD1	TRBV6-5	15	.	TGTGCCAGCTCCCGGACAGGGGGTAACACCGGGGAGCTGTTTTTT	CASSRTGGNTGELFF
TRBJ1-2	.	TRBV5-6	11	.	TGTGCCAGCAGCTTGTCTATGGACTACACCTTC	CASSLSMDYTF
TRBJ1-1	.	TRBV28	12	once	TGTGCCAGCAGTTCAACCCCGACAGCAGCTTTCTTT	CASSSTPTAAFF